This T cell receptor beta chain was identified during a study of T cells in tuberculosis. General study findings and limits: The TCR-beta difference was not significant; alpha differences partly reflected length.

Points on this clone: Its matching antigen is unknown.

V lost 3 bases and J lost 2; bases outside the gene matches: 1. CDR1 is SGHTA and CDR2 is FQGNSA in the germline V gene. CDR3 length: 14 amino acids. Using immunoSEQ multiplex PCR, the repertoire was profiled, and TCRdb retains in-frame clones only, with some absent. Of tens of thousands of clones listed, roughly 97% are singletons. The gene calls are TRBV7-2 and TRBJ2-1; 7 bases match TRBD2. Sequencing was done on a sample of PBMCs. The sequence was collected from a donor aged 5 to 30 with latent tuberculosis or without tuberculosis infection. CDR3 DNA: TGTGCCAGCAGCTTGGCGGGGGCCTACAATGAGCAGTTCTTC. Translated, it gives CASSLAGAYNEQFF.